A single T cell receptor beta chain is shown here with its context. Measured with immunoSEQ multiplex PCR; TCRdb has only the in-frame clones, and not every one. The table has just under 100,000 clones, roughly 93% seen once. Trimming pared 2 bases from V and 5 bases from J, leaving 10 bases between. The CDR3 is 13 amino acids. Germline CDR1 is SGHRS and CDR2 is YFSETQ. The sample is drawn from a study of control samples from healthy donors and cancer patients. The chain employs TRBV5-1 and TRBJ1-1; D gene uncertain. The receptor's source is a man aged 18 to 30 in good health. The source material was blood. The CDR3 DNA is TGCGCCAGCAGCTTCCAGTTAGATACTGAAGCTTTCTTT. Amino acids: CASSFQLDTEAFF.